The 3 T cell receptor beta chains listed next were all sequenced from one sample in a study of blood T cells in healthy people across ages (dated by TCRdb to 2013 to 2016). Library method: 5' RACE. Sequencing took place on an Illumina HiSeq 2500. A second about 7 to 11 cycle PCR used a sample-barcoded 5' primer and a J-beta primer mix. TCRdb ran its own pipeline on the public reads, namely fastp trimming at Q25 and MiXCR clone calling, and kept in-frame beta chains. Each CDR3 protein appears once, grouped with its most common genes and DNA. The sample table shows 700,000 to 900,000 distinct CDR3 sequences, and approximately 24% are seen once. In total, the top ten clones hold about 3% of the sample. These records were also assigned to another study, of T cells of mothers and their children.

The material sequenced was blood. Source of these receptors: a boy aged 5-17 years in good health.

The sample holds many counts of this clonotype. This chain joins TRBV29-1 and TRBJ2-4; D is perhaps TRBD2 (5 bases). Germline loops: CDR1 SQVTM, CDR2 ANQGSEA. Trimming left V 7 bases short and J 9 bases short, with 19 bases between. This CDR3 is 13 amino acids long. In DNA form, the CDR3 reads TGCAGCGCCCTAGGTGTGGGAGAGGTCATTCAGTACTTC. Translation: CSALGVGEVIQYF.

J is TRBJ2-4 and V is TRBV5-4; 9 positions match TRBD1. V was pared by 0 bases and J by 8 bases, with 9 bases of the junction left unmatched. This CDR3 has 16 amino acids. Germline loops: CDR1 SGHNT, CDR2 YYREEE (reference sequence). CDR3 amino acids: CASSLAGTGRVDIQYF. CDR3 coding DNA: TGTGCCAGCAGCTTGGCCGGGACAGGGAGGGTGGACATTCAGTACTTC.

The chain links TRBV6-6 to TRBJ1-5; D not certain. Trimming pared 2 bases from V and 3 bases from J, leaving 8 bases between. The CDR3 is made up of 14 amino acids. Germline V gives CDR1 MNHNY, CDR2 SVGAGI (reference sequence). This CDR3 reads CASSYDGTNQPQHF. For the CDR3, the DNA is TGTGCCAGCAGTTACGACGGAACCAATCAGCCCCAGCATTTT.